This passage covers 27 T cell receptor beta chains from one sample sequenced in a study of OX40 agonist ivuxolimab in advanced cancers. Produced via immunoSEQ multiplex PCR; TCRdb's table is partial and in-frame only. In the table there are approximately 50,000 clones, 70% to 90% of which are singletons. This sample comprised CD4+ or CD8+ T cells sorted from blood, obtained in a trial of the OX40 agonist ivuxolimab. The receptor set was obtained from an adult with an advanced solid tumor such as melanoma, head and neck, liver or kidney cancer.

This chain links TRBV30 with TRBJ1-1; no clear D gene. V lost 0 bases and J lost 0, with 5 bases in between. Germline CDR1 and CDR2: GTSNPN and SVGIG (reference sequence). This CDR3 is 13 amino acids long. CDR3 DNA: TGTGCCTGGAGTGTCAAAATGAACACTGAAGCTTTCTTT. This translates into CAWSVKMNTEAFF.

CDR3 DNA sequence: TGTGCCAGTAGTTACAGGCGTACAAACACTGAAGCTTTCTTT. Protein sequence: CASSYRRTNTEAFF. The rearrangement links TRBV19 to TRBJ1-1, with TRBD1 as a possible D gene (5 bases). Germline V gene data show CDR1 as LNHDA and CDR2 as SQIVND (reference sequence). The CDR3 has 14 amino acids. V shed 5 bases and J shed 2 bases, with 12 bases lying between them.

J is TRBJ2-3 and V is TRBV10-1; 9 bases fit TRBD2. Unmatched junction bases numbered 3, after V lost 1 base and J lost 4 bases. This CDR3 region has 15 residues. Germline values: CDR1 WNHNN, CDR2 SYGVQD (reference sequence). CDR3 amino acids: CASSEYGGRADTQYF. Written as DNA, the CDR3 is TGCGCCAGCAGTGAGTACGGCGGGAGGGCAGATACGCAGTATTTT.

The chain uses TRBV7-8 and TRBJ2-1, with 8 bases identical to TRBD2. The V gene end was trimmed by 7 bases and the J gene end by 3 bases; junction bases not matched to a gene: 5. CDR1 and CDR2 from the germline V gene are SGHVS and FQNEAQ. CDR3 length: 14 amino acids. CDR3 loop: CASKQRGFYNEQFF. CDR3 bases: TGTGCCAGCAAACAGCGGGGGTTCTACAATGAGCAGTTCTTC.

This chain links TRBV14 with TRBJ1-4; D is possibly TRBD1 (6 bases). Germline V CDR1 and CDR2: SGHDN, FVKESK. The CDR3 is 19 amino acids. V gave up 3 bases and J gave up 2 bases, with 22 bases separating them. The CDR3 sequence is CASSHGYSLPGVTNEKLFF. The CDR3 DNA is TGTGCCAGCAGCCACGGGTATAGCCTTCCAGGGGTTACTAATGAAAAACTGTTTTTT.

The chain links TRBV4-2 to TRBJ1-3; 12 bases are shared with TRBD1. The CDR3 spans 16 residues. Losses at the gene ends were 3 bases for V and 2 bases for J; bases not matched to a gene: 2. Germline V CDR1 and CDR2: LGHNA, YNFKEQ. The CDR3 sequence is CASSQGTGGTGNTIYF. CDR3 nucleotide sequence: TGTGCCAGCAGCCAGGGGACAGGGGGCACTGGAAACACCATATATTTT.

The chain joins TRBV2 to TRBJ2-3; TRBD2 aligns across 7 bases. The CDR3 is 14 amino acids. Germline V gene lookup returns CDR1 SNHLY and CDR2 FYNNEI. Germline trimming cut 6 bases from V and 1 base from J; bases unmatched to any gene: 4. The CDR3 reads CASSRDYRTDTQYF. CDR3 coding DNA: TGTGCCAGCAGCCGGGACTACCGCACAGATACGCAGTATTTT.

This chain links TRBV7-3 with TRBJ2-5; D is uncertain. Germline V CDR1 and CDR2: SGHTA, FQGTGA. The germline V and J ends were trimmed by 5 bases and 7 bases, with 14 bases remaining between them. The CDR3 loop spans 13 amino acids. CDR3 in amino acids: CASSPVPIGTQYF. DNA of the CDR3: TGTGCCAGCAGCCCCGTCCCGATCGGGACCCAGTACTTC. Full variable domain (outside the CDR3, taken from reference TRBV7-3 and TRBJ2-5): GAGVSQTPSNKVTEKGKYVELRCDPISGHTALYWYRQSLGQGPEFLIYFQGTGAADDSGLPNDRFFAVRPEGSVSTLKIQRTERGDSAVYLCASSPVPIGTQYFGPGTRLLVL.

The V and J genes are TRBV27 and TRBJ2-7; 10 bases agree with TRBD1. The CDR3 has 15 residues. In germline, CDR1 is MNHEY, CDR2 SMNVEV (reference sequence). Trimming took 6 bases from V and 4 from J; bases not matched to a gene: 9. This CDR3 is CASSYRGTGVYEQYF. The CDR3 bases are TGTGCCAGCAGCTACCGGGGGACAGGGGTGTACGAGCAGTACTTC.

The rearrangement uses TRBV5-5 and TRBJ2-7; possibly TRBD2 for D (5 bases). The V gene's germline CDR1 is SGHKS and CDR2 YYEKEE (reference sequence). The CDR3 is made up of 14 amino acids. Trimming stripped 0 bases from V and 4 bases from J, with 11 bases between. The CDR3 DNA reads TGTGCCAGCAGCTTGGGTGCTAGCTTTTACGAGCAGTACTTC. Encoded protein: CASSLGASFYEQYF. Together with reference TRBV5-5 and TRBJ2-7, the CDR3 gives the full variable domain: DAGVTQSPTHLIKTRGQQVTLRCSPISGHKSVSWYQQVLGQGPQFIFQYYEKEERGRGNFPDRFSARQFPNYSSELNVNALLLGDSALYLCASSLGASFYEQYFGPGTRLTVT.

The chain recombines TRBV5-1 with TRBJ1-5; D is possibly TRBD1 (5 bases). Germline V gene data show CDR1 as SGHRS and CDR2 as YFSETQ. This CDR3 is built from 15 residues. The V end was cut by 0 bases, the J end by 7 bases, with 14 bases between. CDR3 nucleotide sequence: TGCGCCAGCAGCTTGGGAGTAGGGGAGGGGCAGCCCCAGCATTTT. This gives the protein CASSLGVGEGQPQHF.

CDR3 sequence (DNA): TGTGCCAGCAGCCCGGCTAGTCCTCTCTTGAACATTCAGTACTTC. The encoded protein is CASSPASPLLNIQYF. This chain joins TRBV6-5 and TRBJ2-4; no definite D call. V lost 6 bases to trimming and J lost 7 bases, with 19 bases between them. Germline V gene sequence: CDR1 MNHEY, CDR2 SVGAGI. CDR3 size: 15 residues.

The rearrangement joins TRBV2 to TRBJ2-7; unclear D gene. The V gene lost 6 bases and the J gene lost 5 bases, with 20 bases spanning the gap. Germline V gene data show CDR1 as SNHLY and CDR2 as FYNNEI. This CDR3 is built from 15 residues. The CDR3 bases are TGTGCCAGCAGCGCGCGGAACCTCGGAACCAACGAGCAGTACTTC. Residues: CASSARNLGTNEQYF. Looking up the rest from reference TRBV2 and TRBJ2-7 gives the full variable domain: EPEVTQTPSHQVTQMGQEVILRCVPISNHLYFYWYRQILGQKVEFLVSFYNNEISEKSEIFDDQFSVERPDGSNFTLKIRSTKLEDSAMYFCASSARNLGTNEQYFGPGTRLTVT.

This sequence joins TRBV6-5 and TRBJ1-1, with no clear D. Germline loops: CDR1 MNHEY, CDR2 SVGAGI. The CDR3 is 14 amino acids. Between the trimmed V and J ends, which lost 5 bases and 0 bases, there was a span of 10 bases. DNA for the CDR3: TGTGCCAGCAGTCACAAAGAGGTGAACACTGAAGCTTTCTTT. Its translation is CASSHKEVNTEAFF.

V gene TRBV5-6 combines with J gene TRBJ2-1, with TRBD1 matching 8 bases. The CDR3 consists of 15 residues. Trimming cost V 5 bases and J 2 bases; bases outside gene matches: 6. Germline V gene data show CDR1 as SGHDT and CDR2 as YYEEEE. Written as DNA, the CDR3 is TGTGCCAGCAGGCCTCAGGACAGGGCCTACAATGAGCAGTTCTTC. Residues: CASRPQDRAYNEQFF.

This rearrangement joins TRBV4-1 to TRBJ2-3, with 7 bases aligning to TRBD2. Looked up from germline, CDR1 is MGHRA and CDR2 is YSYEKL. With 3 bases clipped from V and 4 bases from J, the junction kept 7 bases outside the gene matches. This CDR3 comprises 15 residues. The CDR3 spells CASSQGWAGADTQYF. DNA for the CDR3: TGCGCCAGCAGCCAGGGTTGGGCGGGGGCAGATACGCAGTATTTT.

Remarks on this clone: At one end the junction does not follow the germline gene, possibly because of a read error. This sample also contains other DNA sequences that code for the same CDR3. The CDR3 loop reads CSAKGQDEQYF. DNA of the CDR3: TGCAGTGCTAAGGGACAGGACGAACAGTACTTC. The chain is built from TRBV20-1 and TRBJ2-7, with 8 bases fitting TRBD1. This CDR3 region has 11 residues. From germline, CDR1 is DFQATT and CDR2 SNEGSKA (reference sequence).

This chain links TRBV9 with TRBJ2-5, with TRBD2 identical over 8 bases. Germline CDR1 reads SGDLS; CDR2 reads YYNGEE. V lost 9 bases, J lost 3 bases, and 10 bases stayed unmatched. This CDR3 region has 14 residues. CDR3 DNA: TGTGCCACTTCTCAGGGGCGGGAGGAAGAGACCCAGTACTTC. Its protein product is CATSQGREEETQYF. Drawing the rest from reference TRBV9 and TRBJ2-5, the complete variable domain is DSGVTQTPKHLITATGQRVTLRCSPRSGDLSVYWYQQSLDQGLQFLIQYYNGEERAKGNILERFSAQQFPDLHSELNLSSLELGDSALYFCATSQGREEETQYFGPGTRLLVL.

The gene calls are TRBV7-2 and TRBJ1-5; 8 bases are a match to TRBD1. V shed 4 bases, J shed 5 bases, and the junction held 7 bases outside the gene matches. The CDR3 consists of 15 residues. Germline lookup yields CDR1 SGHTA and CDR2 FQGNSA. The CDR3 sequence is CASSSDQGAHQPQHF. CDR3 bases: TGTGCCAGCAGCTCAGATCAGGGGGCGCATCAGCCCCAGCATTTT.

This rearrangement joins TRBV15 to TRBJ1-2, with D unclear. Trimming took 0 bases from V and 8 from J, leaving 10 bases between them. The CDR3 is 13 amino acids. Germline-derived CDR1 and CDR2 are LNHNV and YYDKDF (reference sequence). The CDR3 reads CATSRDLGGGYTF. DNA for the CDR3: TGTGCCACCAGCAGAGATCTAGGTGGAGGCTACACCTTC.

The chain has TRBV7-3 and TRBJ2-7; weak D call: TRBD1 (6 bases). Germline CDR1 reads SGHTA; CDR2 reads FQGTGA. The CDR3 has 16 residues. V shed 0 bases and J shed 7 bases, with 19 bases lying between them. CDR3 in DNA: TGTGCCAGCAGCTTAACCGGCAGGGGCCGAGGGAGTGAGCAGTACTTC. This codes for CASSLTGRGRGSEQYF.

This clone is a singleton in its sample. CDR3 amino acids: CATKGPVGSNQPQHF. Written as DNA, the CDR3 is TGTGCCACCAAGGGGCCTGTGGGTAGCAATCAGCCCCAGCATTTT. The chain links TRBV19 to TRBJ1-5; D may be TRBD1 (5 bases). V gave up 10 bases and J gave up 0 bases, with 16 bases separating them. CDR3 size: 15 residues. The germline CDR1 and CDR2 sequences are LNHDA and SQIVND (reference sequence).

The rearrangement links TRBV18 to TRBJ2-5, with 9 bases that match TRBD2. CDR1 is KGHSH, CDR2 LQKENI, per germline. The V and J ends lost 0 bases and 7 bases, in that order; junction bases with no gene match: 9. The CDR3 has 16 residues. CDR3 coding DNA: TGTGCCAGCTCACCACCAACTAGCGGGTTGGGTATGACCCAGTACTTC. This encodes CASSPPTSGLGMTQYF.

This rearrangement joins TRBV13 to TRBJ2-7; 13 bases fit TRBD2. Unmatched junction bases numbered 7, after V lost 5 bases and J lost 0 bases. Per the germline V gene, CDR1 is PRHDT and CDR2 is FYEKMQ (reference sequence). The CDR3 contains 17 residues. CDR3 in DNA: TGTGCCAGCAGCACCCAGGGACTAGCGGGGATCTCCTACGAGCAGTACTTC. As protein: CASSTQGLAGISYEQYF.

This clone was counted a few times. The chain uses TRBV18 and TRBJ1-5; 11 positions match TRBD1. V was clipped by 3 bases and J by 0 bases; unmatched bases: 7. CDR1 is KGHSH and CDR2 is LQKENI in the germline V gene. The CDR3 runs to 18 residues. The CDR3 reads CASSPGTGGMSSNQPQHF. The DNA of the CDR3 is TGTGCCAGCTCACCCGGGACAGGGGGAATGAGTAGCAATCAGCCCCAGCATTTT.

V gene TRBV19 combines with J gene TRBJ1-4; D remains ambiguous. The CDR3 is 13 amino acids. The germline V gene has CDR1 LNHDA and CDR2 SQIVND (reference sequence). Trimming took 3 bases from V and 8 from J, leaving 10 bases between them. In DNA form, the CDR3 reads TGTGCCAGTAGTATTGAAACAGTCGAAAAACTGTTTTTT. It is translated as CASSIETVEKLFF.

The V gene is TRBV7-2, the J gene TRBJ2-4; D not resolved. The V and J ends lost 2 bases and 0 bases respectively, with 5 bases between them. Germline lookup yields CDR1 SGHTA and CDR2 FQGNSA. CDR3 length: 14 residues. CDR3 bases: TGTGCCAGCAGCTTAAATGTAGCCAAAAACATTCAGTACTTC. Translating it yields CASSLNVAKNIQYF. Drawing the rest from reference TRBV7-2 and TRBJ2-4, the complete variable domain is GAGVSQSPSNKVTEKGKDVELRCDPISGHTALYWYRQSLGQGLEFLIYFQGNSAPDKSGLPSDRFSAERTGGSVSTLTIQRTQQEDSAVYLCASSLNVAKNIQYFGAGTRLSVL.